These 24 T cell receptor beta chains were all obtained from the same sample, sequenced in a study of T cells in Graves' hyperthyroidism and ophthalmopathy. Researchers took RNA transcripts and amplified the TCR beta CDR3 regions from them. Carried out on the TCR CDR3, a first-round RT-PCR used the HTBI primer set. MiXCR, run by TCRdb on the multiplex PCR reads, gives a single entry per CDR3 protein. The table includes some 550,000 distinct CDR3 sequences, around 21% detected once. Input material: blood. The receptors come from a man between 18 and 35 years old with Graves' hyperthyroidism.

The chain has TRBV6-2 or TRBV6-3 and TRBJ2-2; perhaps D is TRBD1 or TRBD2 (6 bases each). Germline V gene data show CDR1 as MNHEY and CDR2 as SVGEGT. This CDR3 comprises 17 residues. V was cut by 5 bases and J by 2 bases, with 18 bases left in between. This chain's CDR3 is CASSQRKGGQNTGELFF. The DNA of the CDR3 is TGTGCCAGCAGTCAACGAAAGGGGGGACAAAACACCGGGGAGCTGTTTTTT.

This clonotype appeared many times. The rearrangement links TRBV12-3 or TRBV12-4 to TRBJ1-3; tentatively, D is TRBD1 (6 bases). V lost 7 bases and J 0 bases, leaving 13 bases between the germline ends. The CDR3 runs to 15 residues. The CDR3 is CASTPLGASGNTIYF. In nucleotides, the CDR3 is TGTGCCAGCACTCCTCTGGGGGCCTCTGGAAACACCATATATTTT.

This clonotype came up a few times. The V gene is TRBV29-1, the J gene TRBJ1-2, with 9 bases lining up with TRBD1. The CDR3 runs 13 residues. With V trimmed by 5 bases and J by 7 bases, 8 bases remained unmatched. CDR1 and CDR2 from the germline V gene are SQVTM and ANQGSEA. CDR3 loop: CSVPVGTGLGYTF. The DNA of the CDR3 is TGCAGCGTTCCAGTAGGGACAGGGCTTGGCTACACCTTC.

At least ten counts were recorded for this clonotype. This chain connects TRBV28 to TRBJ1-3; 10 nucleotides align to TRBD1. The CDR3 is made up of 14 amino acids. Germline assignment: CDR1 MDHEN and CDR2 SYDVKM. The V gene end was trimmed by 4 bases and the J gene end by 7 bases; junction bases not matched to a gene: 4. The chain's CDR3 is CASSSPGQGNTIYF. The CDR3 DNA sequence: TGTGCCAGCAGTTCCCCGGGACAGGGGAACACCATATATTTT.

The rearrangement uses TRBV6-5 and TRBJ1-2; the match to TRBD1 covers 8 bases. The CDR3 runs 17 residues. The V gene end was trimmed by 0 bases and the J gene end by 5 bases; junction bases not matched to a gene: 11. Germline V gene data show CDR1 as MNHEY and CDR2 as SVGAGI. The DNA of the CDR3 is TGTGCCAGCAGTTACTCCACCTGGGACAGGTCTTATTATGGCTACACCTTC. It codes for CASSYSTWDRSYYGYTF.

This clonotype came up many times. The chain recombines TRBV11-2 with TRBJ2-7, with TRBD2 as a possible D gene (6 bases). Trimming stripped 5 bases from V and 6 bases from J, with 11 bases between. In germline, CDR1 is SGHAT, CDR2 FQNNGV. The CDR3 loop spans 12 amino acids. The CDR3 sequence is CASSGGWFEQYF. CDR3 nucleotides: TGTGCCAGCAGCGGAGGGTGGTTCGAGCAGTACTTC.

In its sample, this clonotype was seen many times. V gene TRBV4-2 combines with J gene TRBJ1-1; unclear D gene. CDR1 and CDR2 (germline): LGHNA, YNFKEQ. The CDR3 length is 13 residues. V was clipped by 1 base and J by 5 bases, with 8 bases between them. The CDR3 reads CASSQVSPTEAFF. CDR3 bases: TGTGCCAGCAGCCAAGTGAGTCCTACTGAAGCTTTCTTT.

This clonotype was found many times. The CDR3 DNA is TGTGCCAGCAGTTTTGGCGGTGGGGGCACTGAAGCTTTCTTT. Translated: CASSFGGGGTEAFF. The chain carries TRBV12-3 or TRBV12-4 and TRBJ1-1; maybe TRBD1 (5 bases). Deletions cut 3 bases from V and 4 bases from J, with 12 bases between. This CDR3 has 14 residues.

This clonotype was counted many times. The chain employs TRBV7-2 and TRBJ2-5; 8 nucleotides line up with TRBD1. This CDR3 is 13 amino acids long. The trim removed 5 bases at V and 5 bases at J, leaving 4 bases unmatched. CDR1 SGHTA and CDR2 FQGNSA come from the germline V gene. The DNA of the CDR3 is TGTGCCAGCAGCCAGGACAGGGTGGAGACCCAGTACTTC. It specifies CASSQDRVETQYF.

This clonotype was recorded many times. The chain combines TRBV12-3 or TRBV12-4 with TRBJ1-1; D remains ambiguous. The CDR3 loop spans 14 amino acids. With 5 bases removed from V and 5 bases from J, the gap between germline ends came to 15 bases. Here the CDR3 reads CASSHAVIATEAFF. The CDR3 region has the DNA TGTGCCAGCAGTCACGCCGTAATTGCGACTGAAGCTTTCTTT.

This clonotype was counted ten times or more. The genes are TRBV4-1 and TRBJ2-7; no reliable D call. Germline V gene sequence: CDR1 MGHRA, CDR2 YSYEKL. CDR3 size: 13 residues. The V end lost 4 bases, the J end lost 0 bases, and 7 bases lay between the germline ends. CDR3 nucleotide sequence: TGCGCCAGCAGCCGGGCGACCTCCTACGAGCAGTACTTC. Its translation is CASSRATSYEQYF.

The chain is built from TRBV7-2 and TRBJ1-1; maybe TRBD1 (6 bases). Trimming shortened V by 5 bases and J by 0 bases, and 13 bases separated the two germline ends. CDR1 and CDR2 (germline): SGHTA, FQGNSA. CDR3 length: 15 residues. CDR3: CASSPGHSVNTEAFF. The CDR3 DNA sequence: TGTGCCAGCAGCCCGGGACATTCAGTGAACACTGAAGCTTTCTTT.

There are many counts of this clonotype. V gene TRBV20-1 combines with J gene TRBJ1-2, with D possibly TRBD1 on 6 matching bases. CDR3 length: 11 residues. Germline CDR1 and CDR2: DFQATT and SNEGSKA (reference sequence). Trimming shortened V by 5 bases and J by 2 bases, and 6 bases separated the two germline ends. The CDR3 coding sequence is TGCAGTGCTGGGACAAACTATGGCTACACCTTC. Its protein product is CSAGTNYGYTF.

This clonotype was found many times. V is TRBV6-5 and J is TRBJ2-7; 12 nucleotides line up with TRBD1. CDR1 and CDR2 (germline): MNHEY, SVGAGI. The CDR3 sequence is 15 residues long. Trimming removed 6 bases from V and 3 bases from J; junction bases left unmatched: 6. The CDR3 DNA reads TGTGCCAGCAGCCCGGGACAGGGGGCTATCTACGAGCAGTACTTC. As protein: CASSPGQGAIYEQYF.

On this clonotype itself: A much larger clone lies one base from this, so it may be a read error. The chain employs TRBV20-1 and TRBJ1-1; possible D gene TRBD1, 5 bases. CDR3 length: 14 amino acids. Germline V gene lookup returns CDR1 DFQATT and CDR2 SNEGSKA (reference sequence). CDR3 in amino acids: CSARDQGGRERACF. The CDR3 coding sequence is TGCAGTGCTAGAGATCAGGGAGGCAGGGAGAGAGCTTGCTTT.

In its sample, this clonotype was seen many times. The chain combines TRBV13 with TRBJ1-2, with 10 nucleotides matching TRBD1. Unmatched junction bases numbered 8, after V lost 4 bases and J lost 6 bases. Germline CDR1 reads PRHDT; CDR2 reads FYEKMQ (reference sequence). There are 15 residues in the CDR3. DNA of the CDR3: TGTGCCAGCAGCTCAAGGGACAGGGGAGATGATGGCTACACCTTC. Encoded protein: CASSSRDRGDDGYTF.

At least ten counts were recorded for this clonotype. The chain is built from TRBV24-1 and TRBJ2-5; D unclear. The V end was cut by 6 bases, the J end by 5 bases, with 12 bases between. The CDR3 extends over 13 amino acids. Germline-derived CDR1 and CDR2 are KGHDR and SFDVKD. The CDR3 coding sequence is TGTGCCACCAGTCCAGCGATGGGGGAGACCCAGTACTTC. It specifies CATSPAMGETQYF.

This clonotype was seen ten or more times. This chain connects TRBV11-2 to TRBJ2-5; tentatively, D is TRBD2 (5 bases). The CDR3 runs to 15 residues. Trimming removed 5 bases from V and 4 bases from J, with 17 bases in between. Germline assignment: CDR1 SGHAT and CDR2 FQNNGV. CDR3 sequence: CASSLANGVVETQYF. The CDR3 DNA sequence: TGTGCCAGCAGCCTAGCCAACGGGGTTGTAGAGACCCAGTACTTC.

This clonotype was seen ten or more times. This chain links TRBV19 with TRBJ1-2; the match to TRBD1 covers 7 bases. Germline V gene sequence: CDR1 LNHDA, CDR2 SQIVND (reference sequence). The J segment lost 14 bases and the V segment lost 6 bases, leaving 12 bases of the junction unmatched. The CDR3 is made up of 12 amino acids. The CDR3: CASRVQGGPPTF. The DNA for the CDR3 is TGTGCCAGTAGGGTCCAGGGGGGCCCTCCGACCTTC.

V is TRBV6-2 or TRBV6-3 and J is TRBJ2-6, with 8 bases lining up with TRBD1. From germline, CDR1 is MNHEY and CDR2 SVGEGT. V dropped 10 bases and J dropped 0; count of bases not matched to a gene: 8. The CDR3 loop spans 16 amino acids. The CDR3 loop reads CATSGTGRSGANVLTF. The CDR3 nucleotides are TGTGCCACCTCCGGGACAGGCCGCTCTGGGGCCAACGTCCTGACTTTC.

Ten or more counts support this clonotype. The V call is TRBV10-3, the J call TRBJ1-1; maybe TRBD1 (5 bases). The CDR3 loop spans 12 amino acids. CDR1 and CDR2 (germline): ENHRY, SYGVKD. Trimming removed 8 bases at V and 8 bases at J, with 15 bases between. The CDR3 reads CAIRGSAPEAFF. For the CDR3, the DNA is TGTGCCATCCGGGGGTCGGCCCCAGAAGCTTTCTTT.

The rearrangement links TRBV6-1 to TRBJ2-7; TRBD1 is a possible D gene (6 bases). V lost 6 bases, J lost 5 bases, and 23 bases lay in between. Germline V gene data show CDR1 as MNHNS and CDR2 as SASEGT. The CDR3 spans 16 residues. CDR3 nucleotide sequence: TGTGCCAGCAGCCCGAGCCCCGGGACACCGAACGACGAGCAGTACTTC. This codes for CASSPSPGTPNDEQYF.

This clonotype appeared a few times. The chain is built from TRBV24-1 and TRBJ2-7; D may be TRBD2 (6 bases). Germline V gene lookup returns CDR1 KGHDR and CDR2 SFDVKD. V gave up 0 bases and J gave up 5 bases, with 13 bases separating them. This CDR3 has 15 amino acids. As DNA, the CDR3 is TGTGCCACCAGTGATTTGGGAGGGGCGCTCAACGAGCAGTACTTC. Its protein product is CATSDLGGALNEQYF.

This clonotype showed up many times. This rearrangement joins TRBV12-3 or TRBV12-4 to TRBJ2-5; D is possibly TRBD2 (6 bases). The CDR3 totals 16 residues. The V end was cut by 2 bases, the J end by 5 bases, with 18 bases between. The DNA for the CDR3 is TGTGCCAGCAGTTTATCCGGGGCAGCGGAGGGGGAGACCCAGTACTTC. It translates to CASSLSGAAEGETQYF.